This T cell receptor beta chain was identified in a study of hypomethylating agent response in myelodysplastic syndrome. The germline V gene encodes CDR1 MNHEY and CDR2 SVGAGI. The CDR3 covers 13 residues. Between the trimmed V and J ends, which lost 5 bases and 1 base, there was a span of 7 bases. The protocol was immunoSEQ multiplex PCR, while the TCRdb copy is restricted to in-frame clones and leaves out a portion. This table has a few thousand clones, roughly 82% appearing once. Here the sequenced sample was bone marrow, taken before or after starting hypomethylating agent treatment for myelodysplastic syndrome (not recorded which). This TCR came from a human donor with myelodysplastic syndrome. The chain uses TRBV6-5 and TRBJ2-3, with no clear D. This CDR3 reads CASSPTGTDTQYF. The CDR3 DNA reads TGTGCCAGCAGTCCTACCGGCACAGATACGCAGTATTTT.